The 30 T cell receptor beta chains in this list originate from one sample, sequenced in a study of blood T cell repertoires in COVID-19. This table comes from immunoSEQ multiplex PCR, and its TCRdb copy is limited to in-frame clones, with some not included. The table records 350,000 to 500,000 clones, roughly 90% of them present only once. Sequenced sample: peripheral blood. The receptors shown here come from a man younger than 30 with COVID-19, enrolled during active disease.

The chain employs TRBV4-2 and TRBJ1-5, with a tentative D call TRBD1 (6 bases). CDR1 and CDR2 from the germline V gene are LGHNA and YNFKEQ. The CDR3 extends over 16 amino acids. V was pared by 4 bases and J by 6 bases, with 19 bases between. As DNA, the CDR3 is TGTGCCAGCAGCCTCTCCCACGGGGGGCGCGGTCAGCCCCAGCATTTT. Translating gives CASSLSHGGRGQPQHF.

J is TRBJ2-5 and V is TRBV6-5, with D uncertain. With 3 bases removed from V and 4 bases from J, the gap between germline ends came to 9 bases. CDR3 length: 13 residues. Germline-derived CDR1 and CDR2 are MNHEY and SVGAGI. The CDR3 coding sequence is TGTGCCAGCAGTTATGACATTCGAGAGACCCAGTACTTC. This translates into CASSYDIRETQYF.

J is TRBJ2-7 and V is TRBV19; TRBD2 aligns across 9 bases. The germline gives CDR1 LNHDA, CDR2 SQIVND (reference sequence). This CDR3 spans 15 amino acids. The V and J ends lost 5 bases and 7 bases, in that order; junction bases with no gene match: 12. Here the CDR3 DNA reads TGTGCCAGTAGTGGGGGGGTAGCGGGAGAAGGAGAGCAGTACTTC. This encodes CASSGGVAGEGEQYF.

CDR3 sequence reads: CASSLDYSPLHF. CDR3 nucleotides: TGTGCCAGCAGCTTAGACTACTCACCCCTCCACTTT. The chain is built from TRBV7-9 and TRBJ1-6; D unresolved. The germline gives CDR1 SEHNR, CDR2 FQNEAQ (reference sequence). This CDR3 region has 12 residues. V lost 1 base to trimming and J lost 10 bases, with 5 bases between them.

The chain joins TRBV7-2 to TRBJ2-7; D might be TRBD1 (5 bases). The CDR3 totals 14 residues. CDR1 is SGHTA and CDR2 is FQGNSA in the germline V gene. Trimming stripped 5 bases from V and 2 bases from J, with 13 bases between. The CDR3 DNA sequence: TGTGCCAGCAGCCCTCAAAGGACAACCTACGAGCAGTACTTC. Translated: CASSPQRTTYEQYF.

This chain uses TRBV7-9 with TRBJ2-3, with TRBD2 matching over 8 bases. Germline-derived CDR1 and CDR2 are SEHNR and FQNEAQ (reference sequence). The CDR3 covers 15 residues. Losses at the gene ends were 6 bases for V and 6 bases for J; bases not matched to a gene: 11. For the CDR3, the DNA is TGTGCCAGCAGTTCGGGACTAGGTTTTCGGGATACGCAGTATTTT. Its translation: CASSSGLGFRDTQYF.

V is TRBV10-2 and J is TRBJ1-2; D call uncertain. CDR1 is WSHSY and CDR2 is SAAADI in the germline V gene. CDR3 length: 13 amino acids. V lost 2 bases and J 2 bases, leaving 6 bases between the germline ends. The CDR3 DNA reads as TGCGCCAGCAGTGAGGAGTTGAACTATGGCTACACCTTC. Encoded protein: CASSEELNYGYTF.

V is TRBV6-6 and J is TRBJ2-5, with 11 bases fitting TRBD2. CDR1 and CDR2 from the germline V gene are MNHNY and SVGAGI (reference sequence). After removal of 4 bases from V and 5 bases from J, the junction contained 6 bases not matched to a gene. The CDR3 is made up of 15 amino acids. In nucleotides, the CDR3 is TGTGCCAGCAGTTCTCTAGCGGGGGGCGGGGAGACCCAGTACTTC. This sequence encodes CASSSLAGGGETQYF.

This chain links TRBV2 with TRBJ1-5; 7 bases line up with TRBD1. Trimming cost V 5 bases and J 6 bases; bases outside gene matches: 10. Germline V gives CDR1 SNHLY, CDR2 FYNNEI. This CDR3 has 15 residues. CDR3 in amino acids: CASSSTGNAGQPQHF. The DNA for the CDR3 is TGTGCCAGCAGTTCGACAGGGAATGCAGGTCAGCCCCAGCATTTT.

The chain joins TRBV5-1 to TRBJ2-5; tentatively, D is TRBD1 (5 bases). Germline-derived CDR1 and CDR2 are SGHRS and YFSETQ. The CDR3 loop spans 14 amino acids. V was cut by 1 base and J by 2 bases, with 9 bases left in between. CDR3 DNA: TGCGCCAGCAGCTTGTCAGGGCAGCAAGAGACCCAGTACTTC. It is translated as CASSLSGQQETQYF.

The V and J genes are TRBV18 and TRBJ1-2; the match to TRBD1 covers 8 bases. CDR1 is KGHSH and CDR2 is LQKENI in the germline V gene. V trimming: 3 bases; J trimming: 5 bases; junction bases outside the gene matches: 2. The CDR3 is made up of 13 amino acids. The CDR3 DNA sequence: TGTGCCAGCTCACCCGGACAGGGTTATGGCTACACCTTC. Amino acids: CASSPGQGYGYTF.

This clone has a handful of counts. The chain couples TRBV15 to TRBJ1-2, with unresolved D. The V gene's germline CDR1 is LNHNV and CDR2 YYDKDF (reference sequence). This CDR3 region has 14 residues. Trimming left V 1 base short and J 4 bases short, with 10 bases between. The CDR3 here is CATSRVPGSYGYTF. The CDR3 DNA reads TGTGCCACCAGCAGAGTCCCCGGGAGCTATGGCTACACCTTC.

The chain has TRBV11-2 and TRBJ2-2; D uncertain. CDR3 length equals 13 residues. CDR1 is SGHAT and CDR2 is FQNNGV in the germline V gene. Trimming left V 11 bases short and J 7 bases short, with 17 bases between. The CDR3 DNA follows: TGTGCCTGCACCGGAGTAGCTAGCGGGGAGCTGTTTTTT. Translated: CACTGVASGELFF.

This clone turned up a few times. The chain couples TRBV11-3 to TRBJ2-1; TRBD1 matches 12 bases. With 6 bases clipped from V and 7 bases from J, the junction kept 1 base outside the gene matches. Per germline, CDR1 SGHNT and CDR2 YENEEA. This CDR3 has 13 amino acids. CDR3 loop: CASRGQGANEQFF. For the CDR3, the DNA is TGTGCCAGCAGGGGACAGGGGGCGAATGAGCAGTTCTTC.

V usage is TRBV6-1 and J usage is TRBJ2-1; D is unclear. Germline values: CDR1 MNHNS, CDR2 SASEGT. The V gene lost 5 bases and the J gene lost 7 bases, with 6 bases spanning the gap. The CDR3 consists of 11 residues. The CDR3 bases are TGTGCCAGCAGTCCCAGGAATGAGCAGTTCTTC. Translated, it gives CASSPRNEQFF.

J is TRBJ2-5 and V is TRBV25-1; TRBD2 aligns across 13 bases. There are 16 residues in the CDR3. Looked up from germline, CDR1 is MGHDK and CDR2 is SYGVNS. The junction had 7 bases not matched to a gene; V was cut back by 6 bases and J by 3 bases. The CDR3: CASSDTSGGEKETQYF. The CDR3 coding sequence is TGTGCCAGCAGCGATACTAGCGGGGGGGAAAAAGAGACCCAGTACTTC.

This rearrangement joins TRBV9 to TRBJ1-3, with 8 nucleotides matching TRBD1. After removal of 1 base from V and 4 bases from J, the junction contained 4 bases not matched to a gene. Per germline, CDR1 SGDLS and CDR2 YYNGEE. CDR3 size: 15 residues. In DNA form, the CDR3 reads TGTGCCAGCAGCGTACAGACAGGGGTCGGAAACACCATATATTTT. This codes for CASSVQTGVGNTIYF.

The V gene is TRBV10-3, the J gene TRBJ1-1; D is undetermined. The CDR3 runs to 13 residues. V was trimmed by 6 bases and J by 3 bases, leaving 11 bases between them. Germline V gives CDR1 ENHRY, CDR2 SYGVKD. CDR3 in amino acids: CAIRNSEDTEAFF. The CDR3 nucleotides are TGTGCCATCAGGAACTCAGAGGACACTGAAGCTTTCTTT.

This clone showed up just once. This chain uses TRBV11-2 with TRBJ2-1; the match to TRBD1 covers 7 bases. Germline CDR1 is SGHAT and CDR2 is FQNNGV. The CDR3 runs 17 residues. Trimming took 1 base from V and 0 from J; bases not matched to a gene: 6. Written as DNA, the CDR3 is TGTGCCAGCAGCTTAGGAGGGGGCCGGAGCTCCTACAATGAGCAGTTCTTC. It is translated as CASSLGGGRSSYNEQFF.

This clone has ten or more counts. V gene TRBV29-1 combines with J gene TRBJ1-2; D gene ambiguous. Germline-derived CDR1 and CDR2 are SQVTM and ANQGSEA. The CDR3 has 15 residues. Trimming stripped 6 bases from V and 5 bases from J, with 22 bases between. The CDR3: CSVLSWREEVYGYTF. The CDR3 DNA follows: TGCAGCGTGCTCTCGTGGAGGGAGGAGGTTTATGGCTACACCTTC.

The chain recombines TRBV11-2 with TRBJ2-1; 12 nucleotides agree with TRBD2. V trimming: 4 bases; J trimming: 7 bases; junction bases outside the gene matches: 14. Germline lookup yields CDR1 SGHAT and CDR2 FQNNGV. This CDR3 is 18 amino acids long. CDR3 in amino acids: CASSSRIATSGRLNEQFF. Here the CDR3 DNA reads TGTGCCAGCAGCTCAAGGATCGCGACTAGCGGGAGATTGAATGAGCAGTTCTTC.

This clone was recorded once. The rearrangement joins TRBV6-4 to TRBJ2-1; TRBD2 agrees at 12 bases. There are 15 residues in the CDR3. Looked up from germline, CDR1 is MRHNA and CDR2 is SNTAGT. Germline trimming cut 5 bases from V and 7 bases from J; bases unmatched to any gene: 6. In nucleotides, the CDR3 is TGTGCCAGCAGTACGACTAGCGGGAGTTCGAATGAGCAGTTCTTC. Amino acid sequence: CASSTTSGSSNEQFF.

The rearrangement links TRBV30 to TRBJ1-5; tentatively, D is TRBD1 (6 bases). Trimming shortened V by 8 bases and J by 3 bases, and 14 bases separated the two germline ends. From germline, CDR1 is GTSNPN and CDR2 SVGIG (reference sequence). The CDR3 totals 13 residues. The CDR3 here is CAGATGFNQPQHF. In nucleotides, the CDR3 is TGTGCCGGCGCAACAGGGTTCAATCAGCCCCAGCATTTT.

This clone has just one count. V is TRBV11-3 and J is TRBJ2-2; 7 bases are shared with TRBD1. The CDR3 totals 18 residues. Trimming removed 0 bases from V and 3 bases from J; junction bases left unmatched: 10. The germline V gene encodes CDR1 SGHNT and CDR2 YENEEA. CDR3 in amino acids: CASSLDDWRQGDTGELFF. Written as DNA, the CDR3 is TGTGCCAGCAGCTTAGACGATTGGAGACAGGGAGACACCGGGGAGCTGTTTTTT.

The chain employs TRBV10-3 and TRBJ2-7; 14 bases agree with TRBD2. Germline CDR1 and CDR2: ENHRY and SYGVKD. The CDR3 sequence is 17 residues long. J lost 0 bases, V lost 2 bases, and 3 bases had no gene match. The CDR3 reads CAISERLAGGLSYEQYF. The CDR3 nucleotides read TGTGCCATCAGTGAGAGACTAGCGGGAGGGCTCTCCTACGAGCAGTACTTC.

V gene TRBV2 combines with J gene TRBJ2-7; 7 bases fit TRBD2. CDR1 and CDR2 (germline): SNHLY, FYNNEI. Trimming removed 8 bases from V and 0 bases from J; junction bases left unmatched: 10. CDR3 length: 15 amino acids. Here the CDR3 reads CASGESGTISYEQYF. DNA for the CDR3: TGTGCCAGCGGGGAAAGCGGGACCATCTCCTACGAGCAGTACTTC.

V gene TRBV5-6 combines with J gene TRBJ2-7; D not resolved. This CDR3 comprises 14 residues. V shed 1 base and J shed 7 bases, with 15 bases lying between them. The V gene's germline CDR1 is SGHDT and CDR2 YYEEEE. The CDR3 sequence: CASSLWQTWSEQYF. The CDR3 DNA follows: TGTGCCAGCAGCTTGTGGCAGACCTGGAGTGAGCAGTACTTC.

The V call is TRBV29-1, the J call TRBJ2-2; D might be TRBD2 (6 bases). Trimming took off 2 bases at V and 4 bases at J, with 11 bases between the two ends. This CDR3 contains 14 residues. Germline CDR1 reads SQVTM; CDR2 reads ANQGSEA. The DNA for the CDR3 is TGCAGCGTTGAAACTAGCTTGTCCACCGGGGAGCTGTTTTTT. Its protein is CSVETSLSTGELFF.

The CDR3 DNA is TGCGCCAGCAGCAATCTGGGACTAGCGGGGGGCACAGATACGCAGTATTTT. Translated: CASSNLGLAGGTDTQYF. The chain recombines TRBV10-1 with TRBJ2-3; 14 bases map to TRBD2. CDR3 length: 17 amino acids. J was trimmed by 1 base and V by 6 bases; bases with no gene match: 6. Per germline, CDR1 WNHNN and CDR2 SYGVQD (reference sequence).

This chain links TRBV12-5 with TRBJ1-1, with 9 nucleotides matching TRBD1. The V segment lost 5 bases and the J segment 7 bases; nucleotides outside the gene matches: 5. This CDR3 is 13 amino acids long. In germline, CDR1 is LGHNT, CDR2 FRNRAP. CDR3 bases: TGTGCTAGTGGTCTACAGGGGGCTGGTGAAGCTTTCTTT. It encodes CASGLQGAGEAFF.